This TCR beta chain was recovered during a study of cytomegalovirus exposure and HLA in healthy donors (TCRdb year 2017). Some background on the complete study: In an earlier analysis of under 750 of the donors, under 300 Gb of sequence data and approximately 100 million unique TCR beta sequences from roughly 180 million T cells were reported. The T cell repertoires of several hundred subjects were profiled by immunosequencing and related to cytomegalovirus serostatus. The later analysis used no new phenotypic data to find candidate immune exposures, relying instead on TCR beta sequences and their occurrence across donors. Roughly 300 gigabases of sequencing data and approximately 84 million unique TCR sequences were included in an early release covering 550 to 800 HLA-typed donors. HLA typing covered class I and class II loci at four-digit resolution. A later genetic analysis used genome-wide SNP genotypes for about three fifths of the roughly 700 donors, treating that subset as a discovery cohort. The number of typed donors differed by locus: roughly 620-640 for A, B, C, DRB1 and DQB1; 522 for DQA1; roughly 600 for DPA1; and about 450 for DPB1. Across 300 to 400 genotyped donors of the cohort, an average of 235,054 unique TCR beta nucleotide sequences per donor were sequenced, and 15% to 20% of those sequences were non-productive. The study combined high-throughput TCR immunosequencing, statistical association of individual TCRs with disease status, and machine learning to predict cytomegalovirus infection status. Of the roughly 400 genotyped donors, about 80% fell in the genetic ancestry cluster associated with self-reported Caucasian donors. Because of strong linkage in the cohort, four or five DR-DQ haplotypes were treated as single units for association and clustering. A later analysis re-analyzed previously published TCR beta repertoires from roughly 600 donors and added high-resolution HLA genotyping to study TCR occurrence patterns. An earlier analysis of fewer than 700 of the donors applied high-throughput TCR beta sequencing to assess whether each TCR beta V gene segment acted as functional or pseudogenic. Every discovery cohort repertoire had been produced on one sequencing platform. Along with the approximately 700-subject first cohort, a separate validation cohort of over a hundred different subjects was used. Donor age, sex, ethnicity and CMV serostatus were collected together with the repertoire data. The study aimed to test whether signatures of past pathogen exposure could be identified by cataloging public T cell receptors.

Taken from the germline V gene, the CDR1 and CDR2 loops are SGHRS and YFSETQ. The CDR3 covers 13 residues, taking in both the cysteine and the phenylalanine. Of the read, only the CDR3 DNA is kept; its 39 bases are in frame from base 1. Libraries came from the immunoSEQ multiplex PCR assay. The multiplex PCR relied on a mix of 60 forward primers for TCR Vbeta segments and 13 reverse primers for TCR Jbeta segments. The CDR3 region of rearranged TCR beta genes was amplified from genomic DNA with a multiplex PCR assay. Amplified TCR beta libraries were sequenced as 87-base-pair reads on the Illumina HiSeq System. The study's own analysis went as follows. A later analysis tallied approximately 87 million unique TCR beta chains across the roughly 610 repertoires, and about 10 million of those chains were shared by two or more donors. Raw reads were error-corrected and collapsed into unique sequences with a nearest-neighbor algorithm that merged closely related sequences to remove PCR and sequencing errors. Alignment of CDR3 sequences to IMGT reference sequences was used to assign V, D and J gene segments. For a sequence to be retained, a match of at least six nucleotides to both a V gene segment and a J gene segment was required. Rearrangements were classified as productive when the CDR3 lacked stop codons and remained in frame with V and J, and all other rearrangements were classified as non-productive. CDR3 was defined by IMGT convention, running from the second conserved V-encoded cysteine to the conserved J-encoded phenylalanine. The earlier analysis of a few hundred of the donors excluded any sequence lacking an unambiguous match to a single V gene segment. An earlier analysis of a few hundred of the donors classified V segments as functional when productive rearrangements were above 56.7% and as segregating when the standard deviation between donors was above 5%. A statistical classification framework was developed to diagnose cytomegalovirus status using the catalog of TCR beta chain sequences. V and J gene assignment, in a later analysis, came from comparing TCR nucleotide sequences with IMGT/GENE-DB human TR gene sequences. In a later analysis, CDR3 sequences and most-parsimonious VDJ recombination scenarios were assigned using the TCRdist pipeline. In a later analysis, each TCR beta chain was defined by its CDR3 amino acid sequence together with its V-gene family, and reads lacking a unique V-gene family were excluded. As a way to deal with suspected cross-contamination and a sequencing artifact, a later analysis dropped approximately 570 nucleotide sequences that were highly shared and had low generation probability. For each public chain, a later analysis derived a clonal expansion index from normalized ranks of inferred template counts within each repertoire. Generation probabilities in a later analysis came from a VDJ recombination model fitted to out-of-frame rearrangements, and those results were checked against IGoR. In a later analysis, hypergeometric tests were used to score TCR-TCR, TCR-HLA and TCR-CMV co-occurrence, with a repertoire-size bias correction applied to TCR pairs. To estimate false discovery rates, a later analysis permuted the HLA or CMV assignments 20 times. A later analysis grouped co-occurring TCRs with DBSCAN, adding TCRdist sequence similarity when clustering within HLA-allele-positive subsets. For co-occurrence clustering, repertoires with fewer than 30,000 or more than 120,000 public chains were excluded, along with four to six repertoires with anomalous nucleotide sharing. This immuneACCESS table, as held by TCRdb, lists in-frame sequences with V and J called but not all clones. Of the missing ones, under half trace to an unresolved V gene in checked studies; the others have no known cause. That table is the source of V, J and clone size, and D and trimming were worked out from the DNA. In all, the sample holds roughly 160,000 clones, and around 79% of those were seen once. The ten largest make up more than 4% of the sample.

Regarding this clone: The specificity of this receptor is unknown. Per-base quality was not reported, and no clone a single base away is much larger than it.

The cohort comprised some 730 healthy bone marrow donors. All cohort members were sampled while nominally healthy, although unrecorded immune exposures were likely present. The donor was CMV seronegative and belonged to the group of over 350 seronegative cohort members. A peripheral blood sample was provided by each donor, and peripheral blood mononuclear cells were used for TCR beta sequencing. Genomic DNA extraction from the blood cell samples was performed with the Qiagen DNeasy Blood Extraction Kit. What the study reported, not specific to this receptor: A later analysis found that HLA-associated TCR beta chains were more clonally expanded and had lower generation probabilities than equally common non-associated chains. According to a later genetic analysis, donors in an Asian-associated ancestry cluster had fewer N-insertions in productive TCRs than the roughly 670-donor mean. According to the authors, the approach could potentially be generalized to other disease states and immunological phenotypes. Some IMGT-functional V segments, including TRBV6-2 and TRBV6-3, could not be distinguished by the 87-base-pair reads and were therefore excluded. The classifier was reported to diagnose cytomegalovirus status with high specificity and sensitivity in both the original cohort and the validation cohort. A later analysis associated 16,951 TCR beta sequences with specific HLA alleles at a false discovery rate of 0.05. In this cohort, only TCR beta chains were sequenced, and detectable features were limited by the absence of alpha or paired-chain data. Linkage disequilibrium might explain the correlated functional status among segregating V segments, but an unknown experimental factor could not be ruled out. A further reported finding was that TCR beta sequences accurately predicted the HLA-A and HLA-B alleles for most subjects in the first cohort. Presence/absence analyses assumed roughly uniform sequencing depth across donors, an assumption that may not hold. In vitro tests confirmed that a few of the cytomegalovirus-associated TCR beta chains recognize cytomegalovirus antigens. The study listed 150 to 200 TCR beta chains as associated with cytomegalovirus. A group of highly shared sequence variants was considered likely to be a technical artifact of the sequencing pipeline. Strong co-occurrence of HLA alleles, especially DR and DQ, made assigning TCR associations to individual alleles difficult. A later analysis reported that several top co-occurrence clusters appeared linked to parvovirus B19, influenza, CMV and Epstein-Barr virus. An earlier analysis of several hundred of the donors showed that most TCR beta V segments appeared in productive rearrangements either about 90% or about 30% of the time, which broadly matched IMGT annotations. According to a later analysis, TCR association rates differed among HLA loci, with DRB1 alleles showing the most associated TCRs and HLA-C alleles showing the fewest. The earlier analysis of 450 to 700 of the donors excluded seventeen rarely observed V segments, including chromosome 9 orphons, because counts were too low. In a later genetic analysis, a missense DCLRE1C variant was associated with V-gene and J-gene trimming of TCR beta chains, and the association was replicated in an independent cohort. Because HLA typing was unavailable for some donors at each locus, only the typed subset was used in association tests. In a later analysis, most CMV-associated TCR beta chains were found to appear HLA-restricted, with HLA associations seemingly driven largely by CMV exposure. The only immune exposure information available for the cohort was CMV serostatus. Most TCR sequences were seen in very few donors, while some public TCRs were found in many individuals.

The chain is encoded by TRBV5-1 joined to TRBJ2-5; the D gene is perhaps TRBD2, from 6 matching bases. TRBJ2-7 matches the DNA end more closely, so the J call is doubtful. This receptor was obtained from a man between 40 and 49 years old in good health and CMV-seronegative. The sample taken for sequencing was PBMCs. The DNA sequence follows: TGCGCCAGCGCCGGGACTGGCCCGTACGAGCAGTACTTC. Translated, this is CASAGTGPYEQYF.